This entry lists 22 T cell receptor beta chains sequenced from one sample in a study of blood T cells in healthy people across ages. The authors ran a second PCR of roughly 6 to 12 cycles using a sample-barcoded 5' primer and a J-beta primer mix. Via MiXCR, TCRdb re-called the 5' RACE reads, giving one row per CDR3 protein. The table shows approximately 1,000,000 distinct CDR3 sequences, with approximately 38% occurring only once. The source material was blood. These receptors all stem from a man between 18 and 35 years old in good health.

The chain is built from TRBV3-1 and TRBJ1-2; D not certain. Germline V lookup: CDR1 LGHDT, CDR2 YNNKEL (reference sequence). V was trimmed by 1 base and J by 3 bases, leaving 15 bases between them. The CDR3 spans 16 residues. CDR3: CASSQGSGVGDYGYTF. In DNA, the CDR3 is TGTGCCAGCAGCCAAGGCTCAGGTGTTGGCGACTATGGCTACACCTTC.

This clonotype turned up a few times. This rearrangement joins TRBV27 to TRBJ1-4; D gene ambiguous. CDR3 length: 14 amino acids. The V gene lost 2 bases and the J gene lost 1 base, with 5 bases spanning the gap. Germline V gene lookup returns CDR1 MNHEY and CDR2 SMNVEV (reference sequence). CDR3 sequence: CASSLMRTNEKLFF. Here the CDR3 DNA reads TGTGCCAGCAGTTTAATGAGAACTAATGAAAAACTGTTTTTT.

The gene calls are TRBV6-5 and TRBJ2-3; 9 bases are a match to TRBD2. Germline CDR1 MNHEY, CDR2 SVGAGI. This CDR3 has 17 residues. Losses at the gene ends were 0 bases for V and 0 bases for J; bases not matched to a gene: 4. The DNA of the CDR3 is TGTGCCAGCAGTTACTCGCGGCTAGCGGGGAGCACAGATACGCAGTATTTT. Its translation: CASSYSRLAGSTDTQYF.

This clonotype was counted once. The V call is TRBV6-5, the J call TRBJ1-1; TRBD1 agrees at 11 bases. The CDR3 covers 15 residues. Germline trimming cut 5 bases from V and 4 bases from J; bases unmatched to any gene: 6. CDR1 is MNHEY, CDR2 SVGAGI, per germline. The CDR3 spells CASSNWDRGVTEAFF. In nucleotides, the CDR3 is TGTGCCAGCAGTAACTGGGACAGGGGGGTCACTGAAGCTTTCTTT.

Comments on this clonotype: The junction shows a germline mismatch at one end, possibly a read error. This chain links TRBV10-3 with TRBJ2-1; possible D gene TRBD2, 5 bases. CDR1 is ENHRY and CDR2 is SYGVKD in the germline V gene. This CDR3 comprises 14 residues. Here the CDR3 DNA reads TGTGTCATCACCCGGGAAGGAAGGGACAATGAGCAGTTCTTC. This encodes CVITREGRDNEQFF.

The rearrangement uses TRBV6-6 and TRBJ1-2; weak D call: TRBD1 (6 bases). This CDR3 region has 16 residues. Looked up from germline, CDR1 is MNHNY and CDR2 is SVGAGI (reference sequence). V gave up 6 bases and J gave up 4 bases, with 21 bases separating them. CDR3 nucleotides: TGTGCCAGCAGCGGTTCTCTGGGGGCAGGATCCTATGGCTACACCTTC. Residues: CASSGSLGAGSYGYTF.

The chain combines TRBV12-3 or TRBV12-4 with TRBJ2-4; D call uncertain. Trimming removed 6 bases from V and 3 bases from J, with 6 bases in between. The CDR3 runs 12 residues. The CDR3 region is CASSWGKNIQYF. The CDR3 nucleotides are TGTGCCAGCAGCTGGGGCAAAAACATTCAGTACTTC.

This rearrangement joins TRBV12-3 or TRBV12-4 to TRBJ2-1, with D hard to call. V dropped 5 bases and J dropped 12 bases, with 14 bases sitting between them. The CDR3 loop spans 12 amino acids. The CDR3 spells CASSQLGNGQFF. DNA of the CDR3: TGTGCCAGCAGTCAACTTGGCAACGGGCAGTTCTTC.

The chain recombines TRBV3-1 with TRBJ1-5, with 8 bases aligning to TRBD1. This CDR3 region has 14 residues. From germline, CDR1 is LGHDT and CDR2 YNNKEL (reference sequence). V was pared by 2 bases and J by 7 bases, with 4 bases of the junction left unmatched. CDR3 residues: CASSQRTGNQPQHF. The CDR3 DNA sequence: TGTGCCAGCAGCCAAAGGACAGGGAACCAGCCCCAGCATTTT.

The chain carries TRBV20-1 and TRBJ1-2, with D maybe TRBD1 (6 bases). This CDR3 contains 14 residues. CDR1 and CDR2 from the germline V gene are DFQATT and SNEGSKA (reference sequence). V was clipped by 5 bases and J by 2 bases, with 15 bases between them. The CDR3 sequence is CSAAWGRGNYGYTF. CDR3 sequence (DNA): TGCAGTGCTGCCTGGGGGCGCGGGAACTATGGCTACACCTTC.

This clonotype was seen more than once but under ten times. CDR3 sequence reads: CASSKRSGTGSYNEQFF. The CDR3 bases are TGCGCCAGCAGCAAAAGGTCCGGGACAGGGTCCTACAATGAGCAGTTCTTC. V gene TRBV5-1 combines with J gene TRBJ2-1, with TRBD1 matching 9 bases. This CDR3 spans 17 amino acids. The V gene's germline CDR1 is SGHRS and CDR2 YFSETQ. J was trimmed by 1 base and V by 4 bases; bases with no gene match: 9.

The rearrangement links TRBV4-3 to TRBJ1-2; D remains unclear. Between the trimmed V and J ends, which lost 4 bases and 5 bases, there was a span of 11 bases. The CDR3 sequence is 13 residues long. The germline gives CDR1 LGHNA, CDR2 YSLEER. The CDR3 loop reads CASSLRSDYGYTF. The CDR3 region has the DNA TGCGCCAGCAGCCTACGGAGCGATTATGGCTACACCTTC.

This clonotype came up many times. J is TRBJ2-3 and V is TRBV10-3; TRBD1 matches 8 bases. CDR1 is ENHRY, CDR2 SYGVKD, per germline. There are 15 residues in the CDR3. The V segment lost 6 bases and the J segment 1 base; nucleotides outside the gene matches: 6. The CDR3 spells CAISPGQGGTDTQYF. The CDR3 DNA reads as TGTGCCATCAGCCCCGGACAGGGAGGCACAGATACGCAGTATTTT.

This clonotype was recorded at least ten times. The V gene is TRBV7-2, the J gene TRBJ1-2; D might be TRBD1 (6 bases). V shed 2 bases and J shed 5 bases, with 9 bases lying between them. CDR1 is SGHTA, CDR2 FQGNSA, per germline. This CDR3 has 13 amino acids. CDR3 in DNA: TGTGCCAGCAGCTTACAGGGGACATATGGCTACACCTTC. Residues: CASSLQGTYGYTF.

The chain joins TRBV6-5 to TRBJ1-1; no clear D. CDR1 and CDR2 from the germline V gene are MNHEY and SVGAGI. Trimming took 0 bases from V and 4 from J, leaving 12 bases between them. The CDR3 runs 15 residues. The CDR3 here is CASSYSRGMGTEAFF. The CDR3 nucleotides read TGTGCCAGCAGTTACTCGCGAGGGATGGGCACTGAAGCTTTCTTT.

J is TRBJ2-7 and V is TRBV12-3 or TRBV12-4; 7 bases are shared with TRBD2. The V gene end was trimmed by 6 bases and the J gene end by 0 bases; junction bases not matched to a gene: 11. This CDR3 has 16 amino acids. This CDR3 is CASSPGQRDSSYEQYF. As DNA, the CDR3 is TGTGCCAGCAGCCCGGGGCAGCGGGATAGCTCCTACGAGCAGTACTTC.

This clonotype appeared a few times. The rearrangement links TRBV29-1 to TRBJ2-7; D is perhaps TRBD1 (6 bases). The CDR3 has 13 amino acids. Germline values: CDR1 SQVTM, CDR2 ANQGSEA. V lost 4 bases, J lost 2 bases, and 12 bases lay in between. In DNA, the CDR3 is TGCAGCGTTGTTGGGGGACATGCCTACGAGCAGTACTTC. It yields the protein CSVVGGHAYEQYF.

A note on this clonotype: Its ends do not fully match the called genes, so a read error is possible. This chain joins TRBV11-2 and TRBJ2-1, with 7 bases fitting TRBD2. The CDR3 contains 14 residues. Germline lookup yields CDR1 SGHAT and CDR2 FQNNGV. CDR3 sequence reads: CASGLAGDYNQQFF. CDR3 DNA: TGTGCCAGCGGCTTGGCGGGGGACTACAATCAGCAGTTCTTC.

The chain couples TRBV5-1 to TRBJ1-2; D possibly corresponds to TRBD1 (5 bases). V dropped 2 bases and J dropped 5 bases, with 10 bases sitting between them. Germline lookup yields CDR1 SGHRS and CDR2 YFSETQ. The CDR3 covers 13 residues. The chain's CDR3 is CASSLQELYGYTF. The CDR3 coding sequence is TGCGCCAGCAGCTTACAGGAGTTGTATGGCTACACCTTC.

The J gene is TRBJ1-1, the V gene TRBV18, with no clear D. V was trimmed by 2 bases and J by 1 base, leaving 8 bases between them. The CDR3 loop spans 14 amino acids. CDR1 KGHSH and CDR2 LQKENI come from the germline V gene. The DNA for the CDR3 is TGTGCCAGCTCACCAGCAACAGAGAACACTGAAGCTTTCTTT. Protein sequence: CASSPATENTEAFF.

The rearrangement links TRBV7-2 to TRBJ2-3, with 8 nucleotides matching TRBD2. J was trimmed by 4 bases and V by 1 base; bases with no gene match: 7. The germline gives CDR1 SGHTA, CDR2 FQGNSA. The CDR3 loop spans 16 amino acids. For the CDR3, the DNA is TGTGCCAGCAGCTTAGTAGCGGGGCTCCCATCAGATACGCAGTATTTT. This translates into CASSLVAGLPSDTQYF. Full variable domain (remainder filled in from reference TRBV7-2 and TRBJ2-3): GAGVSQSPSNKVTEKGKDVELRCDPISGHTALYWYRQSLGQGLEFLIYFQGNSAPDKSGLPSDRFSAERTGGSVSTLTIQRTQQEDSAVYLCASSLVAGLPSDTQYFGPGTRLTVL.

This clonotype was counted a few times. The V call is TRBV20-1, the J call TRBJ2-3; perhaps TRBD2 as D (6 bases). Trimming left V 6 bases short and J 2 bases short, with 15 bases between. CDR1 DFQATT and CDR2 SNEGSKA come from the germline V gene (reference sequence). The CDR3 totals 14 residues. The CDR3 nucleotides are TGCAGTGCAGCCCGCGGGGCCCACACAGATACGCAGTATTTT. This sequence encodes CSAARGAHTDTQYF.